This T cell receptor beta chain was retrieved from a study of blood T cell repertoires in COVID-19. Original handling: Amplified reference gene primers provided the basis for estimating nucleated cell counts. Some clones are missing from TCRdb's copy, which holds only in-frame ones; the method was immunoSEQ multiplex PCR. That table supplies the V and J calls and clone size; D and trimming were determined from the DNA. The sample holds 65,000 to 85,000 clones, 75% to 95% seen once. This CDR3 is built from 11 residues. The germline V and J ends were trimmed by 7 bases and 7 bases, with 10 bases remaining between them.

Source material: peripheral blood. The source of this sequence is a human donor in a cohort sampled during active COVID-19. The chain carries TRBV12-3 or TRBV12-4 and TRBJ1-1, with D perhaps matching TRBD1 (5 bases). The CDR3 nucleotides read TGTGCCAGCAACCGCCAGGGTGAAGCTTTCTTT. Its translation: CASNRQGEAFF.